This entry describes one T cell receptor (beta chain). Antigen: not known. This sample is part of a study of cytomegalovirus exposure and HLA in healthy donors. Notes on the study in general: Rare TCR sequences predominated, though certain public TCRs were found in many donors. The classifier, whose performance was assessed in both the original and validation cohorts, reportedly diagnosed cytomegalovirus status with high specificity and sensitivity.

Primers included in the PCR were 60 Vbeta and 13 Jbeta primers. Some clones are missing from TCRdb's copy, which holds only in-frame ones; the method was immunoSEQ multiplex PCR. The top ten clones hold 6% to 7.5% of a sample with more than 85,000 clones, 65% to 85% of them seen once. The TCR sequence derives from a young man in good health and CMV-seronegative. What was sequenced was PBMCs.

As DNA, the CDR3 is TGCGCCAGCAGCCAAGGTAGGAACACTGAAGCTTTCTTT. It is translated as CASSQGRNTEAFF. The rearrangement uses TRBV4-1 and TRBJ1-1; unclear D gene. CDR1 is MGHRA, CDR2 YSYEKL, per germline. The length of the CDR3 is 13 residues. Trimming cost V 1 base and J 1 base, with 4 bases left between them.